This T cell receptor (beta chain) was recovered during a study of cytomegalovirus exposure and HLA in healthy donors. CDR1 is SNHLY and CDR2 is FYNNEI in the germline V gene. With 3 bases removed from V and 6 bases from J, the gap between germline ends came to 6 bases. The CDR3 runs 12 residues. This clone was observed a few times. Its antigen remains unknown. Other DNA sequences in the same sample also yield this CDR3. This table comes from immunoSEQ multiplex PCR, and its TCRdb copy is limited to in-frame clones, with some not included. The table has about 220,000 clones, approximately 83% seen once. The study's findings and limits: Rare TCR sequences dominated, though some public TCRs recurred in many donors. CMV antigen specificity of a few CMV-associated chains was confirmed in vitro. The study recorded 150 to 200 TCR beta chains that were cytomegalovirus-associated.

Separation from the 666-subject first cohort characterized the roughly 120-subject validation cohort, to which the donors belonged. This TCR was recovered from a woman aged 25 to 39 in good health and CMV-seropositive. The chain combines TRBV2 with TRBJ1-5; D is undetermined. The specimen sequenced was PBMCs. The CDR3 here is CASSEAGQPQHF. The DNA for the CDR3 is TGTGCCAGCAGTGAGGCTGGTCAGCCCCAGCATTTT.